This T cell receptor beta chain came from a study of cytomegalovirus exposure and HLA in healthy donors. Study-level findings and limits: There were a few CMV-associated chains whose specificity for CMV antigens was confirmed in vitro.

Comment on this clone: As yet, its antigen is unknown.

Germline CDR1 is MDHEN and CDR2 is SYDVKM. The CDR3 extends over 17 amino acids. Use of 60 Vbeta and 13 Jbeta primers characterized the PCR. Clones were read by immunoSEQ multiplex PCR, and TCRdb kept only the in-frame ones, dropping some. Here the sample spans over 65,000 clones, about four fifths being singletons. The receptor was isolated from a woman aged 40 to 50 in good health and CMV-seropositive. Sequences were obtained from PBMCs. The rearrangement joins TRBV28 to TRBJ2-5, with 9 positions matching TRBD1. The DNA matches TRBJ2-7 better at its end, which makes the J call doubtful. CDR3 amino acids: CASSLSAGQGPSYEQYF. Written as DNA, the CDR3 is TGTGCCAGCAGTTTATCAGCAGGACAGGGGCCCTCCTACGAGCAGTACTTC.